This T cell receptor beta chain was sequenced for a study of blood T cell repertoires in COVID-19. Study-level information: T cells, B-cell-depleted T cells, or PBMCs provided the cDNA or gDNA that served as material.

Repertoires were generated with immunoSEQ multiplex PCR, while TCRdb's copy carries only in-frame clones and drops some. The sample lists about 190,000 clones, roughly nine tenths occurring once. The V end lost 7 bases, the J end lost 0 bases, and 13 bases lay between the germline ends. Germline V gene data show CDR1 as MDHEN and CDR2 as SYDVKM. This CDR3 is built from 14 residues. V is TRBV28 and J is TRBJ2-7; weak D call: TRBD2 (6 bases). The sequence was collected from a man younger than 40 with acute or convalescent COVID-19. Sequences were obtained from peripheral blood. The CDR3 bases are TGTGCCAGCATGTCCCCCGGGAGCTCCTACGAGCAGTACTTC. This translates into CASMSPGSSYEQYF.